This T cell receptor beta chain was sequenced for a study of blood T cells in healthy people across ages. V was pared by 3 bases and J by 6 bases, with 2 bases of the junction left unmatched. This CDR3 region has 12 residues. CDR1 and CDR2 from the germline V gene are SGDLS and YYNGEE. This clonotype has more than one count but fewer than ten. The authors ran a second PCR of roughly 6 to 12 cycles using a sample-barcoded 5' primer and a J-beta primer mix. TCRdb reanalysed the 5' RACE reads using MiXCR and keeps one entry per CDR3 protein. The sample holds more than 700,000 distinct CDR3 sequences; roughly 50% are singletons and the top ten take roughly 37%.

This chain joins TRBV9 and TRBJ1-2; 7 nucleotides match TRBD1. The TCR comes from an older man in good health. Sequencing was performed on blood. The CDR3 sequence is CASSEGAHGYTF. CDR3 nucleotides: TGTGCCAGCAGCGAGGGGGCTCATGGCTACACCTTC. Full variable domain (missing parts from reference TRBV9 and TRBJ1-2): DSGVTQTPKHLITATGQRVTLRCSPRSGDLSVYWYQQSLDQGLQFLIQYYNGEERAKGNILERFSAQQFPDLHSELNLSSLELGDSALYFCASSEGAHGYTFGSGTRLTVV.